The 20 T cell receptor beta chains below come from one sample, sequenced in a study of cytomegalovirus exposure and HLA in healthy donors. The PCR ran on 60 Vbeta and 13 Jbeta primers. This table comes from immunoSEQ multiplex PCR, and its TCRdb copy is limited to in-frame clones, with some not included. The repertoire holds 140,000 or so clones, with 65% to 75% as singletons. The sequenced sample consisted of PBMCs. These receptor sequences come from a man in his sixties in good health and CMV-seronegative.

V gene TRBV27 combines with J gene TRBJ2-3; TRBD1 matches 9 bases. The CDR3 is made up of 13 amino acids. Germline CDR1 and CDR2: MNHEY and SMNVEV (reference sequence). J lost 2 bases, V lost 11 bases, and 5 bases had no gene match. The CDR3: CACRDRATDTQYF. The CDR3 DNA reads as TGTGCCTGCCGGGACAGGGCCACAGATACGCAGTATTTT.

The gene calls are TRBV9 and TRBJ1-4; D unclear. CDR1 is SGDLS and CDR2 is YYNGEE in the germline V gene. The CDR3 has 15 amino acids. V was pared by 0 bases and J by 8 bases, with 14 bases between. For the CDR3, the DNA is TGTGCCAGCAGCGTAGTGGTGGGAGTAGGAGAAAAACTGTTTTTT. It yields the protein CASSVVVGVGEKLFF.

V usage is TRBV7-2 and J usage is TRBJ2-1; the match to TRBD1 covers 8 bases. The CDR3 runs to 15 residues. Germline V lookup: CDR1 SGHTA, CDR2 FQGNSA. With 3 bases clipped from V and 8 bases from J, the junction kept 9 bases outside the gene matches. This chain's CDR3 is CASSFNQGASDEQFF. For the CDR3, the DNA is TGTGCCAGCAGCTTTAACCAGGGGGCGTCGGATGAGCAGTTCTTC.

This CDR3 is CASSRGQGDNTEAFF. CDR3 nucleotide sequence: TGTGCCAGCAGCCGGGGACAGGGAGACAACACTGAAGCTTTCTTT. This chain uses TRBV11-3 with TRBJ1-1, with 9 nucleotides matching TRBD1. J gave up 2 bases and V 5 bases, and 6 bases lay outside the gene matches. The CDR3 is 15 amino acids. Per the germline V gene, CDR1 is SGHNT and CDR2 is YENEEA.

In its sample, this clone was seen a few times. V gene TRBV29-1 combines with J gene TRBJ2-3, with D maybe TRBD2 (7 bases). In germline, CDR1 is SQVTM, CDR2 ANQGSEA. The V gene lost 7 bases and the J gene lost 5 bases, with 16 bases spanning the gap. The CDR3 extends over 13 amino acids. DNA for the CDR3: TGCAGCGCCGGTCGGGGGGCGGTAGATACGCAGTATTTT. It translates to CSAGRGAVDTQYF.

The J gene is TRBJ1-2, the V gene TRBV28, with TRBD1 as a possible D gene (6 bases). Trimming shortened V by 1 base and J by 8 bases, and 14 bases separated the two germline ends. This CDR3 contains 14 residues. Germline V gene sequence: CDR1 MDHEN, CDR2 SYDVKM. This chain's CDR3 is CASSLSATGHGYTF. The CDR3 region has the DNA TGTGCCAGCAGTTTATCGGCCACGGGACACGGCTACACCTTC.

V and J are TRBV11-2 and TRBJ1-1; perhaps TRBD1 as D (5 bases). Per the germline V gene, CDR1 is SGHAT and CDR2 is FQNNGV. The CDR3 totals 13 residues. Trimming pared 3 bases from V and 6 bases from J, leaving 11 bases between. The CDR3 region is CASSFRPGAEAFF. In DNA form, the CDR3 reads TGTGCCAGCAGCTTCCGCCCGGGGGCTGAAGCTTTCTTT.

The chain is built from TRBV28 and TRBJ1-1; 9 bases line up with TRBD1. V dropped 4 bases and J dropped 1; count of bases not matched to a gene: 4. CDR1 is MDHEN, CDR2 SYDVKM, per germline. This CDR3 is 15 amino acids long. The CDR3 protein is CASSYNRGQNTEAFF. The CDR3 nucleotides read TGTGCCAGCAGTTACAACAGGGGGCAGAACACTGAAGCTTTCTTT.

The chain uses TRBV7-9 and TRBJ1-1; 8 bases line up with TRBD1. After removal of 7 bases from V and 1 base from J, the junction contained 5 bases not matched to a gene. The CDR3 has 14 residues. Germline lookup yields CDR1 SEHNR and CDR2 FQNEAQ (reference sequence). The CDR3 loop reads CASTKQGENTEAFF. The DNA of the CDR3 is TGTGCCAGCACCAAACAGGGGGAGAACACTGAAGCTTTCTTT.

A single count supports this clone. A much larger clone sits a single nucleotide away, making a read error possible. This sequence joins TRBV10-2 and TRBJ2-1; possible D gene TRBD2, 5 bases. This CDR3 spans 15 amino acids. CDR1 is WSHSY, CDR2 SAAADI, per germline. The CDR3 coding sequence is TGCGCCAACAGTGAGTCGGAGGATGGACGGCGTGAGCAGTTCTTC. This encodes CANSESEDGRREQFF.

The gene calls are TRBV19 and TRBJ2-3, with TRBD2 matching 7 bases. The junction had 7 bases not matched to a gene; V was cut back by 7 bases and J by 3 bases. Germline assignment: CDR1 LNHDA and CDR2 SQIVND (reference sequence). The CDR3 is 14 amino acids. The CDR3 sequence: CASKSTRGTDTQYF. CDR3 DNA: TGTGCCAGTAAGAGCACGCGGGGGACAGATACGCAGTATTTT.

This rearrangement joins TRBV7-9 to TRBJ2-7, with 11 positions matching TRBD2. The CDR3 extends over 14 amino acids. Germline-derived CDR1 and CDR2 are SEHNR and FQNEAQ (reference sequence). Trimming removed 2 bases from V and 7 bases from J; junction bases left unmatched: 4. CDR3 in DNA: TGTGCCAGCAGCTTACTAGCGGGAGGAGGAGAGCAGTACTTC. Protein: CASSLLAGGGEQYF. Using reference TRBV7-9 and TRBJ2-7 for the parts outside the CDR3, the full variable domain is DTGVSQNPRHKITKRGQNVTFRCDPISEHNRLYWYRQTLGQGPEFLTYFQNEAQLEKSRLLSDRFSAERPKGSFSTLEIQRTEQGDSAMYLCASSLLAGGGEQYFGPGTRLTVT.

The J gene is TRBJ1-1, the V gene TRBV7-2; D gene ambiguous. Looked up from germline, CDR1 is SGHTA and CDR2 is FQGNSA. CDR3 length equals 14 residues. Trimming pared 1 base from V and 7 bases from J, leaving 13 bases between. This chain's CDR3 is CASSLGEEEVEAFF. The CDR3 DNA reads as TGTGCCAGCAGCTTAGGAGAGGAAGAAGTTGAAGCTTTCTTT.

The rearrangement links TRBV7-9 to TRBJ1-1; D is possibly TRBD1 (6 bases). Germline CDR1 SEHNR, CDR2 FQNEAQ (reference sequence). Between the trimmed V and J ends, which lost 4 bases and 0 bases, there was a span of 15 bases. This CDR3 comprises 16 residues. CDR3 nucleotide sequence: TGTGCCAGCAGCTGGGGACATATCCTCATGAACACTGAAGCTTTCTTT. Its translation is CASSWGHILMNTEAFF.

The chain has TRBV6-1 and TRBJ2-1; TRBD2 agrees at 12 bases. The CDR3 spans 14 residues. Germline CDR1 and CDR2: MNHNS and SASEGT. Germline trimming cut 7 bases from V and 9 bases from J; bases unmatched to any gene: 7. DNA of the CDR3: TGTGCCAGCATGACTAGCGGGAGTACCGGTGAGCAGTTCTTC. This codes for CASMTSGSTGEQFF.

V and J are TRBV6-6 and TRBJ2-5, with 10 bases that match TRBD2. Germline values: CDR1 MNHNY, CDR2 SVGAGI (reference sequence). The CDR3 spans 16 residues. V lost 6 bases to trimming and J lost 6 bases; unmatched junction nucleotides: 13. The CDR3 is CASSTQTSGLKKTQYF. DNA of the CDR3: TGTGCCAGCAGCACACAGACTAGCGGGCTGAAGAAGACCCAGTACTTC.

This chain connects TRBV5-1 to TRBJ1-2, with 8 bases aligning to TRBD1. The ends lost 0 bases at V and 1 base at J; junction bases unmatched: 2. There are 15 residues in the CDR3. Germline V gives CDR1 SGHRS, CDR2 YFSETQ. CDR3 nucleotides: TGCGCCAGCAGCTTGGGCGGACAGGGTAACTATGGCTACACCTTC. Amino acids: CASSLGGQGNYGYTF.

This sequence joins TRBV28 and TRBJ1-5; D not resolved. Germline V gene sequence: CDR1 MDHEN, CDR2 SYDVKM. The V end was cut by 3 bases, the J end by 5 bases, with 11 bases between. CDR3 size: 14 residues. CDR3 nucleotide sequence: TGTGCCAGCAGTTTTTCCAGGCCAGATCAGCCCCAGCATTTT. This encodes CASSFSRPDQPQHF.

V is TRBV5-1 and J is TRBJ2-1; the match to TRBD2 covers 8 bases. The V gene's germline CDR1 is SGHRS and CDR2 YFSETQ. The CDR3 has 18 residues. V dropped 1 base and J dropped 7; count of bases not matched to a gene: 16. The CDR3 nucleotides are TGCGCCAGCAGCTTGTATTCAATACGGGAGGGCCCTGGGAATGAGCAGTTCTTC. Protein product: CASSLYSIREGPGNEQFF.

This chain links TRBV19 with TRBJ2-2; 8 nucleotides match TRBD1. The CDR3 spans 16 residues. Germline CDR1 and CDR2: LNHDA and SQIVND (reference sequence). Germline trimming cut 1 base from V and 6 bases from J; bases unmatched to any gene: 7. CDR3 DNA sequence: TGTGCCAGTAGTATAGGGGACAGGCGACTTCCCGGGGAGCTGTTTTTT. It codes for CASSIGDRRLPGELFF.